This entry is about one T cell receptor beta chain. The data derive from a study of cytomegalovirus exposure and HLA in healthy donors. The protocol was immunoSEQ multiplex PCR, while the TCRdb copy is restricted to in-frame clones and leaves out a portion. The table records 150,000 to 200,000 clones, roughly 86% of them present only once. Material for sequencing was PBMCs. The clonotype comes from a man aged 18 to 30 in good health and CMV-seropositive.

CDR3 region: CASSWDSLGSTF. CDR3 in DNA: TGTGCCAGCAGTTGGGACAGTTTGGGTTCCACCTTC. V gene TRBV6-6 combines with J gene TRBJ1-2; 7 bases are shared with TRBD1. The J segment lost 13 bases and the V segment lost 4 bases, leaving 9 bases of the junction unmatched. There are 12 residues in the CDR3. CDR1 is MNHNY and CDR2 is SVGAGI in the germline V gene (reference sequence).